This T cell receptor (beta chain) was identified in a study of blood T cell repertoires in COVID-19. The CDR3 is made up of 16 amino acids. J was trimmed by 6 bases and V by 5 bases; bases with no gene match: 8. Germline CDR1 and CDR2: LNHDA and SQIVND (reference sequence). Produced via immunoSEQ multiplex PCR; TCRdb's table is partial and in-frame only. Of around 140,000 clones in the sample, 81% are singletons; the top ten hold over 7.5%. The chain employs TRBV19 and TRBJ2-2, with 11 positions matching TRBD1. This receptor was obtained from a woman aged 55-75 years with active or convalescent COVID-19. The source material was peripheral blood. CDR3 residues: CASSRGQGGYAGELFF. CDR3 bases: TGTGCCAGTAGTCGGGGACAGGGGGGATATGCCGGGGAGCTGTTTTTT.